This passage covers 23 T cell receptor beta chains from one sample sequenced in a study of cytomegalovirus exposure and HLA in healthy donors. The primer mix had 60 Vbeta and 13 Jbeta primers. TCRdb keeps only in-frame clones here, not all; method: immunoSEQ multiplex PCR. This table holds about 160,000 clones, roughly four fifths found once. The sample taken for sequencing was PBMCs. Receptor source: a woman aged 40 to 50 in good health and CMV-seronegative.

The rearrangement links TRBV5-6 to TRBJ1-2; TRBD1 agrees at 10 bases. The germline gives CDR1 SGHDT, CDR2 YYEEEE. The CDR3 length is 16 residues. V was clipped by 4 bases and J by 4 bases; unmatched bases: 10. This CDR3 is CASSKYRDRGFYGYTF. The CDR3 DNA sequence: TGTGCCAGCAGCAAGTACCGGGACAGGGGATTCTATGGCTACACCTTC.

The rearrangement uses TRBV6-6 and TRBJ2-7; 7 bases fit TRBD2. The J segment lost 1 base and the V segment lost 7 bases, leaving 7 bases of the junction unmatched. Germline values: CDR1 MNHNY, CDR2 SVGAGI (reference sequence). This CDR3 spans 14 amino acids. CDR3 loop: CASTESGTSYEQYF. In nucleotides, the CDR3 is TGTGCCAGCACCGAAAGCGGGACGTCCTACGAGCAGTACTTC.

The chain uses TRBV6-4 and TRBJ1-1; a possible D gene is TRBD1 (6 bases). Germline CDR1 is MRHNA and CDR2 is SNTAGT. Trimming shortened V by 4 bases and J by 10 bases, and 16 bases separated the two germline ends. This CDR3 is built from 13 residues. CDR3 residues: CASSAGDGGRAFF. The CDR3 nucleotides read TGTGCCAGCAGTGCCGGGGACGGGGGGCGAGCTTTCTTT.

V gene TRBV11-3 combines with J gene TRBJ2-3; 9 bases map to TRBD2. Germline V gene lookup returns CDR1 SGHNT and CDR2 YENEEA. Trimming took 6 bases from V and 9 from J; bases not matched to a gene: 19. CDR3 length: 17 amino acids. CDR3 DNA sequence: TGTGCCAGCAGACTCGAGACGGCGGGAGGGCCAATCTTAACGCAGTATTTT. It translates to CASRLETAGGPILTQYF. Full variable domain (remainder filled in from reference TRBV11-3 and TRBJ2-3): EAGVVQSPRYKIIEKKQPVAFWCNPISGHNTLYWYLQNLGQGPELLIRYENEEAVDDSQLPKDRFSAERLKGVDSTLKIQPAELGDSAVYLCASRLETAGGPILTQYFGPGTRLTVL.

This clone has just one count. The rearrangement uses TRBV6-1 and TRBJ2-1, with 12 nucleotides matching TRBD2. CDR1 and CDR2 (germline): MNHNS, SASEGT. The length of the CDR3 is 17 residues. V dropped 3 bases and J dropped 3; count of bases not matched to a gene: 6. The chain's CDR3 is CASSDGRLAGVYNEQFF. The CDR3 bases are TGTGCCAGCAGTGATGGCCGACTAGCGGGGGTCTACAATGAGCAGTTCTTC.

In regard to this clone: Other DNA sequences of this sample code for an identical CDR3. J is TRBJ2-1 and V is TRBV5-1, with TRBD2 identical over 11 bases. The germline V gene has CDR1 SGHRS and CDR2 YFSETQ. The CDR3 has 16 amino acids. V was clipped by 0 bases and J by 6 bases; unmatched bases: 5. Here the CDR3 reads CASSLAPGTSGNEQFF. In DNA, the CDR3 is TGCGCCAGCAGCTTGGCCCCCGGGACTAGCGGCAATGAGCAGTTCTTC.

The gene calls are TRBV18 and TRBJ2-7; D unresolved. The CDR3 contains 13 residues. Germline CDR1 is KGHSH and CDR2 is LQKENI. Trimming pared 6 bases from V and 5 bases from J, leaving 14 bases between. The DNA of the CDR3 is TGTGCCAGCTCCCTTGGAGCGATCGACGAGCAGTACTTC. It specifies CASSLGAIDEQYF.

This clone came up once. V is TRBV5-1 and J is TRBJ1-2, with TRBD1 matching 8 bases. J lost 4 bases, V lost 4 bases, and 9 bases had no gene match. In germline, CDR1 is SGHRS, CDR2 YFSETQ. The CDR3 runs to 15 residues. CDR3 coding DNA: TGCGCCAGCAGCCCTCGACAGGGGCTTCCCTATGGCTACACCTTC. Its protein product is CASSPRQGLPYGYTF.

This chain joins TRBV6-1 and TRBJ1-1, with a tentative D call TRBD1 (6 bases). V lost 6 bases and J lost 1, with 15 bases in between. Germline CDR1 reads MNHNS; CDR2 reads SASEGT. The CDR3 contains 15 residues. The DNA for the CDR3 is TGTGCCAGCAGCCCACAGGGTCCAGCGAACACTGAAGCTTTCTTT. This encodes CASSPQGPANTEAFF.

The gene calls are TRBV18 and TRBJ1-2; 7 bases are a match to TRBD1. Germline CDR1 KGHSH, CDR2 LQKENI. The CDR3 is made up of 14 amino acids. J lost 3 bases, V lost 6 bases, and 7 bases had no gene match. CDR3 nucleotides: TGTGCCAGCTCCCCCGGCACAGGGGACTATGGCTACACCTTC. This translates into CASSPGTGDYGYTF.

This chain uses TRBV25-1 with TRBJ2-5; 16 bases map to TRBD2. V was pared by 10 bases and J by 5 bases, with 13 bases of the junction left unmatched. The CDR3 sequence is 17 residues long. Germline loops: CDR1 MGHDK, CDR2 SYGVNS. This chain's CDR3 is CATEQGLAGGDGETQYF. CDR3 DNA sequence: TGTGCCACGGAGCAGGGACTAGCGGGAGGGGACGGGGAGACCCAGTACTTC.

This chain connects TRBV7-2 to TRBJ1-5; D is ambiguous. The germline gives CDR1 SGHTA, CDR2 FQGNSA. Trimming left V 1 base short and J 0 bases short, with 7 bases between. The CDR3 is made up of 15 amino acids. The CDR3: CASSLVRYSNQPQHF. For the CDR3, the DNA is TGTGCCAGCAGCTTAGTGCGGTATAGCAATCAGCCCCAGCATTTT.

This chain uses TRBV6-5 with TRBJ1-4, with no clear D. Trimming left V 2 bases short and J 4 bases short, with 14 bases between. CDR3 size: 16 residues. Germline values: CDR1 MNHEY, CDR2 SVGAGI. CDR3 sequence reads: CASSYQVTVLNEKLFF. The CDR3, as DNA: TGTGCCAGCAGTTACCAGGTTACAGTGCTTAATGAAAAACTGTTTTTT.

The chain links TRBV5-1 to TRBJ2-3, with 9 nucleotides matching TRBD2. The J segment lost 2 bases and the V segment lost 3 bases, leaving 7 bases of the junction unmatched. The CDR3 sequence is 16 residues long. Germline V gene lookup returns CDR1 SGHRS and CDR2 YFSETQ. The CDR3 here is CASSSPSGVSTDTQYF. The DNA for the CDR3 is TGCGCCAGCAGCTCCCCTAGCGGGGTCTCCACAGATACGCAGTATTTT.

The V call is TRBV13, the J call TRBJ1-3, with a possible D match to TRBD1 (6 bases). This CDR3 contains 14 residues. Trimming took off 5 bases at V and 3 bases at J, with 11 bases between the two ends. Per germline, CDR1 PRHDT and CDR2 FYEKMQ (reference sequence). The CDR3 sequence: CASSPFRGGNTIYF. CDR3 sequence (DNA): TGTGCCAGCAGCCCCTTCAGGGGTGGAAACACCATATATTTT.

The V gene is TRBV5-1, the J gene TRBJ2-2; 8 bases are shared with TRBD2. CDR1 is SGHRS and CDR2 is YFSETQ in the germline V gene. Trimming cost V 0 bases and J 5 bases; bases outside gene matches: 6. CDR3 length: 16 amino acids. CDR3 DNA sequence: TGCGCCAGCAGCTTGGCCGGGAGCGGGAGAACCGGGGAGCTGTTTTTT. Translating it yields CASSLAGSGRTGELFF.

The rearrangement joins TRBV27 to TRBJ2-1, with TRBD2 matching over 9 bases. With V trimmed by 2 bases and J by 7 bases, 6 bases remained unmatched. CDR3 length: 15 amino acids. Germline loops: CDR1 MNHEY, CDR2 SMNVEV (reference sequence). The CDR3 here is CASSLSLAGLNEQFF. The CDR3 DNA is TGTGCCAGCAGTTTAAGTCTAGCGGGATTAAATGAGCAGTTCTTC.

The chain recombines TRBV7-8 with TRBJ2-3, with 8 bases fitting TRBD2. Germline V gene lookup returns CDR1 SGHVS and CDR2 FQNEAQ. The trim removed 5 bases at V and 3 bases at J, leaving 7 bases unmatched. The CDR3 extends over 15 amino acids. The CDR3 nucleotides are TGTGCCAGCAGCAAAGGGACTAGAGGAACAGATACGCAGTATTTT. Residues: CASSKGTRGTDTQYF.

This sequence joins TRBV5-1 and TRBJ1-1; D might be TRBD1 (5 bases). CDR1 is SGHRS, CDR2 YFSETQ, per germline. CDR3 length: 14 amino acids. Trimming cost V 4 bases and J 5 bases, with 15 bases left between them. The CDR3 protein is CASSAAPGSTEAFF. CDR3 DNA sequence: TGCGCCAGCAGCGCAGCACCAGGGTCGACTGAAGCTTTCTTT.

V usage is TRBV5-1 and J usage is TRBJ2-2; TRBD1 aligns across 9 bases. CDR1 and CDR2 (germline): SGHRS, YFSETQ. The V gene end was trimmed by 2 bases and the J gene end by 2 bases; junction bases not matched to a gene: 4. CDR3 length: 16 amino acids. CDR3 region: CASSLQGAGNTGELFF. In DNA, the CDR3 is TGCGCCAGCAGCTTACAGGGGGCTGGAAACACCGGGGAGCTGTTTTTT.

The V gene is TRBV2, the J gene TRBJ1-1; the D is unclear. The CDR3 has 11 amino acids. The V gene's germline CDR1 is SNHLY and CDR2 FYNNEI. V was shortened by 6 bases and J by 8 bases, with 10 bases between the two germline ends. The CDR3 is CASREAYEAFF. CDR3 DNA: TGTGCCAGCAGGGAGGCATACGAAGCTTTCTTT.

The chain combines TRBV11-3 with TRBJ2-7; D not certain. The germline CDR1 and CDR2 sequences are SGHNT and YENEEA. V was shortened by 1 base and J by 3 bases, with 7 bases between the two germline ends. This CDR3 comprises 13 residues. Here the CDR3 reads CASSLGNGYEQYF. The CDR3 DNA reads as TGTGCCAGCAGCTTAGGTAACGGCTACGAGCAGTACTTC.

CDR3 DNA: TGTGCCAGCAGTGACGAGCAGGGTGCCCCCTCTGGAAACACCATATATTTT. Protein product: CASSDEQGAPSGNTIYF. The rearrangement joins TRBV25-1 to TRBJ1-3; perhaps TRBD1 as D (5 bases). This CDR3 comprises 17 residues. The V end was cut by 3 bases, the J end by 0 bases, with 15 bases between. The germline V gene has CDR1 MGHDK and CDR2 SYGVNS.